This is a list of T cell receptor beta chains from one sample in a study of OX40 agonist ivuxolimab in advanced cancers. Assay used: immunoSEQ multiplex PCR; TCRdb lists only in-frame clones, some missing. The sample records around 150,000 clones, about 93% being singletons. Sequences were derived from CD4+ or CD8+ T cells sorted from blood, sampled in a trial of the OX40 agonist ivuxolimab. The source of these receptors is an adult with an advanced solid tumor such as melanoma, head and neck, liver or kidney cancer. The CDR3 runs from the conserved cysteine through the conserved F or W. A D gene is named only where the DNA matches it firmly. Only some rows state a clone size, as once, few, many or a class for expanded clones.

TRBV10-3	TRBD2	TRBJ2-1	.	CAISAKASGSSEQFF	TGTGCCATCAGTGCGAAGGCTAGCGGGAGTAGTGAGCAGTTCTTC
TRBV11-2	.	TRBJ2-5	.	CASGKGSQETQYF	TGTGCCAGCGGTAAGGGCTCCCAAGAGACCCAGTACTTC
TRBV12-5	.	TRBJ1-5	.	CASGLVGSGEGNQPQHF	TGTGCTAGTGGTTTGGTGGGATCAGGCGAAGGAAATCAGCCCCAGCATTTT
TRBV10-1	.	TRBJ2-2	.	CASSEQRAANTGELFF	TGCGCCAGCAGTGAGCAACGAGCGGCGAACACCGGGGAGCTGTTTTTT
TRBV28	.	TRBJ2-3	.	CATSSAAGTQYF	TGTGCCACCTCCTCCGCAGCAGGTACGCAGTATTTT
TRBV5-4	TRBD2	TRBJ2-7	.	CASSPQRGLEQYF	TGTGCCAGCAGCCCCCAGCGGGGACTTGAGCAGTACTTC
TRBV7-6	.	TRBJ2-7	.	CASSLGGGTESSSYEQYF	TGTGCCAGCAGCTTAGGAGGGGGGACAGAGAGCAGCTCCTACGAGCAGTACTTC
TRBV5-4	TRBD1	TRBJ1-6	.	CASSFNRGQPTSPLHF	TGTGCCAGCAGCTTTAATAGGGGACAGCCGACTTCACCCCTCCACTTT
TRBV29-1	TRBD1	TRBJ1-1	.	CSGGQHMNTEAFF	TGCAGCGGGGGACAGCACATGAACACTGAAGCTTTCTTT
TRBV18	TRBD1	TRBJ1-1	.	CASSPPWDREGTEAFF	TGTGCCAGCTCACCACCGTGGGACAGGGAAGGAACTGAAGCTTTCTTT
TRBV5-1	TRBD1	TRBJ1-2	.	CASSPTGDYGYTF	TGCGCCAGCAGCCCGACAGGGGACTATGGCTACACCTTC
TRBV10-3	.	TRBJ2-5	.	CAISESVRNQETQYF	TGTGCCATCAGTGAGTCGGTCAGAAACCAAGAGACCCAGTACTTC
TRBV19	.	TRBJ2-1	.	CASSPNYNEQFF	TGTGCCAGTAGCCCCAACTACAATGAGCAGTTCTTC
TRBV18	TRBD1	TRBJ2-7	.	CASSPRQGVGTYEQYF	TGTGCCAGCTCACCCCGACAGGGGGTAGGCACCTACGAGCAGTACTTC
TRBV14	.	TRBJ1-5	.	CASSQGRDQPQHF	TGTGCCAGCAGCCAAGGTCGGGATCAGCCCCAGCATTTT
TRBV7-9	.	TRBJ2-3	few	CASSPRADTQYF	TGTGCCAGCAGCCCTAGAGCAGATACGCAGTATTTT
TRBV5-4	.	TRBJ1-5	once	CASSLSVNQPQHF	TGTGCCAGCAGCTTGTCCGTCAATCAGCCCCAGCATTTT
TRBV11-2	.	TRBJ1-5	.	CASSSQGWNQPQHF	TGTGCCAGCAGCTCACAGGGTTGGAATCAGCCCCAGCATTTT
TRBV19	TRBD1	TRBJ1-2	.	CASSSLPGQGDGYTF	TGTGCCAGTAGTTCCCTACCGGGACAGGGAGATGGCTACACCTTC
TRBV5-1	TRBD2	TRBJ2-1	.	CASSFWTSGQSSYNEQFF	TGCGCCAGCAGCTTCTGGACTAGCGGGCAAAGCTCCTACAATGAGCAGTTCTTC
TRBV7-3	TRBD2	TRBJ2-7	.	CASSPHPGTREGEQYF	TGTGCCAGCAGCCCTCACCCCGGGACTAGAGAGGGCGAGCAGTACTTC
TRBV28	.	TRBJ2-5	.	CASSLSGQFQETQYF	TGTGCCAGCAGTTTATCGGGGCAGTTCCAAGAGACCCAGTACTTC
TRBV7-3	TRBD2	TRBJ2-3	.	CASSLSAGGGTDTQYF	TGTGCCAGCAGCTTGTCAGCGGGAGGAGGCACAGATACGCAGTATTTT
TRBV7-2	TRBD1	TRBJ1-2	.	CASSLANPGGWESYTF	TGTGCCAGCAGCTTAGCAAATCCAGGGGGGTGGGAAAGCTACACCTTC
TRBV7-2	.	TRBJ1-2	once	CASSSPPGENYGYTF	TGTGCCAGCAGTTCCCCCCCCGGGGAGAACTATGGCTACACCTTC
TRBV6-5	.	TRBJ1-1	.	CASSPWGSGNTEAFF	TGTGCCAGCAGCCCGTGGGGGTCGGGGAACACTGAAGCTTTCTTT